This is a list of T cell receptor beta chains from one sample in a study of cytomegalovirus exposure and HLA in healthy donors. Some clones are missing from TCRdb's copy, which holds only in-frame ones; the method was immunoSEQ multiplex PCR. The sample holds 150,000 to 200,000 clones, approximately 65% seen once. Sequences were obtained from PBMCs. The receptors here all came from a man aged 40-49 years in good health and CMV-seronegative. Each CDR3 is given with its conserved first and last residue. A D gene is named only where the DNA matches it firmly. Expanded clones get a size class; other rows say once, few or many, or leave the size out.

d_gene: .; abundance: .; j_gene: TRBJ2-7; v_gene: TRBV16; CDR3aa: CASSQFQGGSYEQYF; CDR3nt: TGTGCCAGCAGCCAATTTCAGGGTGGGTCCTACGAGCAGTACTTC
d_gene: .; abundance: .; j_gene: TRBJ1-4; v_gene: TRBV6-1; CDR3aa: CASSEFGGGGKLFF; CDR3nt: TGTGCCAGCAGTGAATTTGGGGGCGGGGGAAAACTGTTTTTT
d_gene: TRBD2; abundance: .; j_gene: TRBJ2-7; v_gene: TRBV7-9; CDR3aa: CASSLLPGGTSGSSYEQYF; CDR3nt: TGTGCCAGCAGCTTACTCCCCGGTGGGACTAGCGGGAGCTCCTACGAGCAGTACTTC
d_gene: TRBD1; abundance: .; j_gene: TRBJ1-1; v_gene: TRBV15; CDR3aa: CATSRGGGTGDTEAFF; CDR3nt: TGTGCCACCAGCAGGGGAGGGGGGACAGGGGACACTGAAGCTTTCTTT
d_gene: .; abundance: .; j_gene: TRBJ2-2; v_gene: TRBV11-2; CDR3aa: CASTLVRGGRELFF; CDR3nt: TGTGCCAGCACCTTAGTCAGGGGAGGGAGGGAGCTGTTTTTT
d_gene: .; abundance: .; j_gene: TRBJ2-3; v_gene: TRBV7-9; CDR3aa: CASSVGLTTDTQYF; CDR3nt: TGTGCCAGCAGCGTTGGACTCACCACAGATACGCAGTATTTT
d_gene: TRBD1; abundance: .; j_gene: TRBJ1-1; v_gene: TRBV6-5; CDR3aa: CASRADRDSLAFF; CDR3nt: TGTGCCAGCAGGGCAGACAGGGATAGTTTGGCTTTTTTT
d_gene: .; abundance: .; j_gene: TRBJ2-5; v_gene: TRBV20-1; CDR3aa: CSAQFQETQYF; CDR3nt: TGCAGTGCCCAGTTCCAAGAGACCCAGTACTTC
d_gene: .; abundance: .; j_gene: TRBJ2-1; v_gene: TRBV18; CDR3aa: CASSRETRAHEQFF; CDR3nt: TGTGCCAGCTCACGAGAGACTAGGGCCCATGAGCAGTTCTTC
d_gene: TRBD2; abundance: .; j_gene: TRBJ2-7; v_gene: TRBV6-5; CDR3aa: CASSWTSGSYEQYF; CDR3nt: TGTGCCAGCAGTTGGACTAGCGGTTCCTACGAGCAGTACTTC
d_gene: TRBD2; abundance: few; j_gene: TRBJ2-3; v_gene: TRBV5-1; CDR3aa: CASSSGTSGRRTDTQYF; CDR3nt: TGCGCCAGCAGCTCCGGGACTAGCGGGAGGAGGACAGATACGCAGTATTTT
d_gene: .; abundance: .; j_gene: TRBJ2-3; v_gene: TRBV27; CDR3aa: CASSLSWSVDTQYF; CDR3nt: TGTGCCAGCAGTCTATCTTGGAGTGTGGATACGCAGTATTTT
d_gene: .; abundance: few; j_gene: TRBJ1-5; v_gene: TRBV29-1; CDR3aa: CSVVTGRGSNQPQHF; CDR3nt: TGCAGCGTTGTTACAGGGAGGGGTAGCAATCAGCCCCAGCATTTT
d_gene: .; abundance: .; j_gene: TRBJ2-1; v_gene: TRBV5-1; CDR3aa: CASSLNRDNEQFF; CDR3nt: TGCGCCAGCAGCTTAAACCGGGACAATGAGCAGTTCTTC
d_gene: .; abundance: .; j_gene: TRBJ1-2; v_gene: TRBV14; CDR3aa: CASSPRGGWKGYTF; CDR3nt: TGTGCCAGCAGCCCCCGTGGAGGGTGGAAAGGCTACACCTTC
d_gene: TRBD1; abundance: .; j_gene: TRBJ1-1; v_gene: TRBV19; CDR3aa: CASQTGPNTEAFF; CDR3nt: TGTGCCAGTCAGACAGGGCCGAACACTGAAGCTTTCTTT
d_gene: TRBD2; abundance: few; j_gene: TRBJ2-1; v_gene: TRBV7-3; CDR3aa: CASGLAGGSHNEQFF; CDR3nt: TGTGCCAGCGGACTAGCGGGAGGATCCCACAATGAGCAGTTCTTC
d_gene: .; abundance: .; j_gene: TRBJ2-7; v_gene: TRBV27; CDR3aa: CASSLSPQRVVPEQYF; CDR3nt: TGTGCCAGCAGTTTATCCCCTCAGCGGGTGGTCCCGGAGCAGTACTTC
d_gene: TRBD1; abundance: .; j_gene: TRBJ2-7; v_gene: TRBV19; CDR3aa: CASSTDREFSDEQYF; CDR3nt: TGTGCCAGTAGTACCGACAGGGAGTTCAGCGACGAGCAGTACTTC
d_gene: .; abundance: .; j_gene: TRBJ2-2; v_gene: TRBV25-1; CDR3aa: CASSEGLAGFGELFF; CDR3nt: TGTGCCAGCAGTGAAGGGCTTGCAGGGTTCGGGGAGCTGTTTTTT
d_gene: TRBD1; abundance: .; j_gene: TRBJ2-7; v_gene: TRBV11-3; CDR3aa: CASSQGQGSREQYF; CDR3nt: TGTGCCAGCAGCCAGGGACAGGGAAGTCGCGAGCAGTACTTC
d_gene: TRBD2; abundance: .; j_gene: TRBJ2-5; v_gene: TRBV5-1; CDR3aa: CASSGGGTQETQYF; CDR3nt: TGCGCCAGCAGCGGCGGGGGGACCCAAGAGACCCAGTACTTC
d_gene: .; abundance: few; j_gene: TRBJ1-5; v_gene: TRBV30; CDR3aa: CAWSLTANQPQHF; CDR3nt: TGTGCCTGGAGTTTGACAGCCAATCAGCCCCAGCATTTT